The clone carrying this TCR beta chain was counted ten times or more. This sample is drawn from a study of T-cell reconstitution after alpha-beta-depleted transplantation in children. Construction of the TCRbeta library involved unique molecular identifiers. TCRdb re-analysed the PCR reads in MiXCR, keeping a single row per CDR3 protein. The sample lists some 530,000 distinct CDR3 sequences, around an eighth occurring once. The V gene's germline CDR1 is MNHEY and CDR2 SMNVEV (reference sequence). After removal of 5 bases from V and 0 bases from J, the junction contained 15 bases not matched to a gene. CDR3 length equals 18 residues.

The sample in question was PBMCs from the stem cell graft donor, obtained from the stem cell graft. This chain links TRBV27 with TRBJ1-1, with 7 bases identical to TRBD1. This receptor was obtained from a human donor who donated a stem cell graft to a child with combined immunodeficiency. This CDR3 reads CASSVLPGTAPMNTEAFF. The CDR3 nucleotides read TGTGCCAGCAGTGTATTGCCCGGGACAGCACCCATGAACACTGAAGCTTTCTTT.